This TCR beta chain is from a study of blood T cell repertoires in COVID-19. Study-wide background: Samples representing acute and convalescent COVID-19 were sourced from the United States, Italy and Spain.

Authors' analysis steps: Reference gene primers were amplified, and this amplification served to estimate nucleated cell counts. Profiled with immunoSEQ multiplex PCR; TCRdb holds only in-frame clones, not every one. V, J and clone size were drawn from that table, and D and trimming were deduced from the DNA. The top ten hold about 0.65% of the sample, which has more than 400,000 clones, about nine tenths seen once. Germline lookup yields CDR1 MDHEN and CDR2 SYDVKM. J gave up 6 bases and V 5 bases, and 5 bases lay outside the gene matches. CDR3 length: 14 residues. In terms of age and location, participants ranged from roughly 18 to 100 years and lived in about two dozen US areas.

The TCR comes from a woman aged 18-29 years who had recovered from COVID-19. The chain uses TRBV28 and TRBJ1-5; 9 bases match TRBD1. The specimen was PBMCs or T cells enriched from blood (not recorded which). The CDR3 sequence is CASSPTGGVQPQHF. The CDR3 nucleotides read TGTGCCAGCAGTCCCACAGGGGGCGTTCAGCCCCAGCATTTT.